These 8 T cell receptor beta chains originate from one sample sequenced in a study of persistence of HIV-infected CD4 T cells. Their recognized antigens are unknown. An overlapping HIV-1 Gag peptide pool stimulated these cells at about 1 ug/peptide/mL. CD40L-negative CD69-negative CD45RO-high memory CD4+ T cells were sorted as populations depleted of antigen-responding cells. This was the immunoSEQ version 4 assay in survey mode. The assay was immunoSEQ multiplex PCR, and TCRdb's table has in-frame clones only and misses some. The data contain 30,000 to 45,000 clones, 82% of them singletons. The material was cultured CD4+ T cells from PBMCs, obtained from a patient who received antiretroviral therapy. The receptors derive from an adult with HIV. The donor label of this sample is uncertain.

This clone appeared a few times. The rearrangement links TRBV9 to TRBJ1-3, with TRBD1 identical over 7 bases. With 3 bases clipped from V and 7 bases from J, the junction kept 10 bases outside the gene matches. This CDR3 is built from 15 residues. Germline CDR1 reads SGDLS; CDR2 reads YYNGEE. The CDR3 bases are TGTGCCAGCAGCGCGGACAGGCTGACAGGCAACACCATATATTTT. Residues: CASSADRLTGNTIYF.

This chain links TRBV3-1 (or the pseudogene TRBV3-2) with TRBJ2-1; 10 bases map to TRBD1. Germline V gene lookup returns CDR1 LGHDT and CDR2 YNNKEL (reference sequence). The CDR3 extends over 16 amino acids. V trimming: 2 bases; J trimming: 10 bases; junction bases outside the gene matches: 11. The DNA for the CDR3 is TGTGCCAGCAGCCAACCTAGGGGGACAGGGGTGAAGGAGCAGTTCTTC. Its translation: CASSQPRGTGVKEQFF.

V usage is TRBV5-5 and J usage is TRBJ1-4; no reliable D call. The CDR3 loop spans 15 amino acids. Germline V gene lookup returns CDR1 SGHKS and CDR2 YYEKEE (reference sequence). V was trimmed by 1 base and J by 8 bases, leaving 15 bases between them. In DNA form, the CDR3 reads TGTGCCAGCAGCTTGTATGGTCTGGCGGCGGAAAAACTGTTTTTT. Protein: CASSLYGLAAEKLFF. The whole variable domain, filled in from reference TRBV5-5 and TRBJ1-4, reads DAGVTQSPTHLIKTRGQQVTLRCSPISGHKSVSWYQQVLGQGPQFIFQYYEKEERGRGNFPDRFSARQFPNYSSELNVNALLLGDSALYLCASSLYGLAAEKLFFGSGTQLSVL.

In nucleotides, the CDR3 is TGCGCCAGCAGCCCCGGGGGAGACTTCTACAATGAGCAGTTCTTC. This translates into CASSPGGDFYNEQFF. The V and J genes are TRBV5-1 and TRBJ2-1, with D possibly matching TRBD2 (6 bases). The germline V gene has CDR1 SGHRS and CDR2 YFSETQ. Trimming shortened V by 4 bases and J by 3 bases, and 14 bases separated the two germline ends. CDR3 length equals 15 residues.

V is TRBV19 and J is TRBJ1-2, with D tentatively TRBD1 (5 bases). The CDR3 covers 14 residues. The V end was cut by 2 bases, the J end by 7 bases, with 14 bases between. Germline CDR1 reads LNHDA; CDR2 reads SQIVND (reference sequence). The DNA for the CDR3 is TGTGCCAGTAGTATATTGGGCAGGGCCACTGGCTACACCTTC. Its translation: CASSILGRATGYTF.

The chain employs TRBV18 and TRBJ1-5; D gene ambiguous. The CDR3 length is 16 residues. Germline CDR1 and CDR2: KGHSH and LQKENI. V was pared by 4 bases and J by 1 base, with 14 bases between. The CDR3 sequence is CASSLLRTESNQPQHF. The DNA of the CDR3 is TGTGCCAGCTCACTGCTTCGGACGGAAAGCAATCAGCCCCAGCATTTT.

The V gene is TRBV5-1, the J gene TRBJ2-7; D gene uncertain. CDR1 SGHRS and CDR2 YFSETQ come from the germline V gene. This CDR3 contains 12 residues. Trimming cost V 0 bases and J 2 bases, with 3 bases left between them. The CDR3 sequence is CASSLGTYEQYF. CDR3 sequence (DNA): TGCGCCAGCAGCTTGGGCACCTACGAGCAGTACTTC.

The rearrangement links TRBV5-1 to TRBJ1-2; 7 nucleotides match TRBD1. Per germline, CDR1 SGHRS and CDR2 YFSETQ. CDR3 length: 17 residues. The ends lost 3 bases at V and 5 bases at J; junction bases unmatched: 16. The CDR3 DNA follows: TGCGCCAGCAGCTCCGGACAGGCCATGGCGTTAGATTATGGCTACACCTTC. Amino acid sequence: CASSSGQAMALDYGYTF.